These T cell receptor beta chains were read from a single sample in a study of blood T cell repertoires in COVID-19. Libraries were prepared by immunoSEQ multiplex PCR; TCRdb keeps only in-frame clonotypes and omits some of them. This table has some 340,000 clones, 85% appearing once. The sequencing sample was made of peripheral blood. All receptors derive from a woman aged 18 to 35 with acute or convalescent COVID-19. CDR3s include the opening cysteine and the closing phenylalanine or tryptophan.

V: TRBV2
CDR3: CAISGREDHGYTF

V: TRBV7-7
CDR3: CASSLSLQPGSYEQYF

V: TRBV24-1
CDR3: CATSDSLAEISYNEQFF

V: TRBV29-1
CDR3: CSVSPETEAFF

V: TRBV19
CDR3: CASTSGTGADEQFF

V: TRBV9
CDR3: CASSPHPNEETQYF

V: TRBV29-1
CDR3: CSAIVGGGYEQYF

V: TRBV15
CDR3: CATSRVRSTSGQAYEQYF

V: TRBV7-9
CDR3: CASTPRGGFNEKLFF

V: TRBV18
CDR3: CASSPPGTGSGAEAFF

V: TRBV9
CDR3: CASSVASGMNYGYTF

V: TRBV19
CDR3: CASSIPLQGLFYGYTF

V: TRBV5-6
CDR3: CASSLGSSYEQYF

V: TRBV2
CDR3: CASRPGLGIYEQYF

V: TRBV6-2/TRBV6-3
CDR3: CASSIRRGSAEAFF

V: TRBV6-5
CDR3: CASSTRTGGNGYTF

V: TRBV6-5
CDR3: CASSYSGRAGELFF

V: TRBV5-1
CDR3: CASSLGGQGSGNTIYF

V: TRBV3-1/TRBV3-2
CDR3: CASSFSGGATDTQYF

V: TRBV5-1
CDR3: CASSSGVLNEKLFF

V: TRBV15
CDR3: CATSRDLAGGTGETQYF

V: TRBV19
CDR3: CASRVAGTSFRVGELFF

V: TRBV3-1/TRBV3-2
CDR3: CASSRQSGPYGEQFF

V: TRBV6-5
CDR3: CASGQFIYEQYF

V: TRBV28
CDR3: CASSWTATTNEKLFF

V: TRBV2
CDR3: CASRLAGTTGTQYF

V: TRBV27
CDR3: CASSWPSPFSGTVGELFF

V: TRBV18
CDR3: CASSPSGLMNTEAFF

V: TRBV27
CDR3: CASRIGGAHNSPLHF

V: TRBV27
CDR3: CASSRGQFNSPLHF

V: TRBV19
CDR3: CASSVLDRLVPPLHF

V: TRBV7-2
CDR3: CASSPTSSSTDTQYF

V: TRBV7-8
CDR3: CASSLDLGTQPQHF

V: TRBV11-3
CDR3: CASTKYKKLFF

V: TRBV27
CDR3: CASSPNLDRGTEAFF

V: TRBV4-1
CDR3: CASSQGLISGVNTGELFF

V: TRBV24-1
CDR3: CATSSVGGQNTDTQYF